These 5 T cell receptor beta chains were sequenced from one sample in a study of CD8+ T cells in alopecia areata. Extraction and reverse transcription of RNA yielded cDNA as the sequencing template. Method: immunoSEQ multiplex PCR; TCRdb's copy keeps in-frame clones and lacks some. The profile shows about 200,000 clones, under 80% of them singletons. The treatment: oral pan-JAK inhibitor, 5-10 mg twice daily. The material was CD4+ T cells sorted from blood, obtained at week 49, from a patient treated with tofacitinib. The receptors were sampled from a human donor with alopecia areata.

The chain uses TRBV2 and TRBJ1-5, with D uncertain. V lost 8 bases to trimming and J lost 0 bases, with 17 bases between them. The CDR3 contains 16 residues. Looked up from germline, CDR1 is SNHLY and CDR2 is FYNNEI. The CDR3 nucleotides are TGTGCCAGCTCAAACCTAGGGCCGAGTAGCAATCAGCCCCAGCATTTT. Its protein product is CASSNLGPSSNQPQHF.

The chain carries TRBV18 and TRBJ1-2, with 9 bases fitting TRBD1. The V gene end was trimmed by 4 bases and the J gene end by 8 bases; junction bases not matched to a gene: 2. This CDR3 spans 12 amino acids. Germline values: CDR1 KGHSH, CDR2 LQKENI. The CDR3 DNA sequence: TGTGCCAGCTCACAGGGACAGGGAGGCTACACCTTC. It is translated as CASSQGQGGYTF.

The CDR3 loop is CAISESQGVAYGYTF. Here the CDR3 DNA reads TGTGCCATCAGTGAGTCGCAGGGGGTGGCCTATGGCTACACCTTC. The chain has TRBV10-3 and TRBJ1-2; TRBD1 agrees at 7 bases. The CDR3 length is 15 residues. Germline CDR1 and CDR2: ENHRY and SYGVKD. Unmatched junction bases numbered 5, after V lost 0 bases and J lost 4 bases.

CDR3 DNA: TGTGCCAGCAGCCCGGAAGCAGGGAGGGATGGCTACACCTTC. Translation: CASSPEAGRDGYTF. V and J are TRBV11-3 and TRBJ1-2; the D gene is possibly TRBD1 (5 bases). The germline V and J ends were trimmed by 5 bases and 6 bases, with 16 bases remaining between them. The germline CDR1 and CDR2 sequences are SGHNT and YENEEA. This CDR3 spans 14 amino acids.

For this clone: Other DNA variants within this sample encode the same CDR3. This sequence joins TRBV7-2 and TRBJ1-1; D ambiguous. V gave up 5 bases and J gave up 0 bases, with 10 bases separating them. There are 14 residues in the CDR3. Germline loops: CDR1 SGHTA, CDR2 FQGNSA. In nucleotides, the CDR3 is TGTGCCAGCAGCCCCGGATCCTTGAACACTGAAGCTTTCTTT. Translation: CASSPGSLNTEAFF.